What follows describes a single T cell receptor (beta chain). The antigen is not known. The sample belongs to a study of T cells expressing NK-cell markers. Overall study context: It was from sorted CD3+CD56+NKG2C+, CD3+CD56+NKG2C- and CD3+CD56-NKG2C+ T cells that TCR beta repertoires came. The authors sequenced eight donors, of whom seven were HCMV-seropositive and one was seronegative. The study's findings and limits: HCMV specificity of the expanded NKG2C+ T cell clones was not established.

Germline-derived CDR1 and CDR2 are DFQATT and SNEGSKA (reference sequence). The CDR3 has 13 residues. 5'RACE template switching built TCR beta cDNA with unique molecular identifiers. Following a re-call of the 5' RACE reads, TCRdb has one entry per CDR3 protein and lacks DNA. The sample features 200,000 to 300,000 distinct CDR3 sequences, with roughly 4.2% in its top ten. This sequence originates from a woman between 18 and 70 years old in good health. The sequenced sample was blood T cells: a sorted CD56 or NKG2C T cell subset, CD4+ or CD8+ T cells, or bulk PBMC T cells (not recorded which). This chain uses TRBV20-1 with TRBJ2-3; TCRdb outputs TRBD2, but without DNA this stays unchecked. CDR3 sequence: CSALAGETDTQYF.